The entry below describes one TCR beta chain. Germline-derived CDR1 and CDR2 are SNHLY and FYNNEI. This CDR3 spans 15 amino acids. The J segment lost 5 bases and the V segment lost 2 bases, leaving 7 bases of the junction unmatched. Original analysis: Reference gene primer amplification gave nucleated cell count estimates. The table came from immunoSEQ multiplex PCR; TCRdb's copy has only in-frame clones and leaves some out. V and J calls plus clone size are reproduced from that table; the DNA served to infer D and trimming. The sample records under 130,000 clones, approximately 80% being singletons. The sample originates from a study of blood T cell repertoires in COVID-19. Study at large: COVID-19 samples collected from the United States, Italy and Spain covered acute and convalescent phases. PBMCs, B-cell-depleted T cells, or T cells were the source of the cDNA or gDNA that made up the material.

The sample consisted of peripheral blood. The chain carries TRBV2 and TRBJ2-5; 8 positions match TRBD2. The TCR sequence derives from a human donor in a cohort sampled during active COVID-19. The CDR3 nucleotides read TGTGCCAGCAGTGAATGGGGGGGACTAGTGGAGACCCAGTACTTC. It yields the protein CASSEWGGLVETQYF.